Detailed here is one T cell receptor (beta chain). A second PCR of about 7 to 12 cycles used a sample-barcoded 5' primer and a J-beta primer mix. TCRdb re-analysed the 5' RACE reads in MiXCR, keeping a single row per CDR3 protein. Of 920,000 or so distinct CDR3 sequences listed, less than 50% are singletons. The sample comes from a study of blood T cells in healthy people across ages. The CDR3 has 15 residues. Germline V gives CDR1 MNHEY, CDR2 SVGAGI. Germline trimming cut 6 bases from V and 1 base from J; bases unmatched to any gene: 5. The sample comprised blood. This chain joins TRBV6-5 and TRBJ2-2; 7 nucleotides line up with TRBD2. The sequence derives from a woman between 55 and 75 years old in good health. The CDR3 coding sequence is TGTGCCAGCAGCTCAAGCGGGGTGAACACCGGGGAGCTGTTTTTT. It encodes CASSSSGVNTGELFF.